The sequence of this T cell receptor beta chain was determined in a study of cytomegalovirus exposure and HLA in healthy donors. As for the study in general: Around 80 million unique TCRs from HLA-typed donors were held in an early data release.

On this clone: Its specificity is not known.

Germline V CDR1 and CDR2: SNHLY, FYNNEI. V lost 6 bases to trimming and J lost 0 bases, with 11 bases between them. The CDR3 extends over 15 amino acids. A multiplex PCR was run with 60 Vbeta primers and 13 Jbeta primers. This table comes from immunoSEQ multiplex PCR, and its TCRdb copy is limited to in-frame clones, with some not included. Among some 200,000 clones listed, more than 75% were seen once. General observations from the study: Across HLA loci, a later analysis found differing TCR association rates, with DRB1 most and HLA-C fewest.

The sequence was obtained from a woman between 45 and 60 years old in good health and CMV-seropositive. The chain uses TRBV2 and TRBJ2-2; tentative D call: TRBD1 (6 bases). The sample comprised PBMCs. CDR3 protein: CASRGDTANTGELFF. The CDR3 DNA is TGTGCCAGCAGGGGGGACACAGCGAACACCGGGGAGCTGTTTTTT.